This T cell receptor beta chain was found in a study of T cells in Graves' hyperthyroidism and ophthalmopathy (dated by TCRdb to between 2017 and 2020). Background on the whole study: Peripheral blood was collected at initial diagnosis, before any treatment. To identify distinguishing TCR V-J signatures, a discovery cohort of 90 to 100 patients was used, comprising 40 to 45 with Graves' ophthalmopathy and approximately 58 with stable Graves' hyperthyroidism. Whether ophthalmopathy could be predicted prospectively was tested in an independent validation cohort made up of 18 to 20 hyperthyroidism patients plus 17 patients who later progressed to ophthalmopathy. The approximately 98 discovery patients were randomly divided into training and test sets at a 7:3 ratio. The study also compared thyroid tissue and blood T-cell repertoires from five or six Graves' hyperthyroidism patients. After sampling, hyperthyroidism patients received methimazole starting at 30 mg daily, and ophthalmopathy patients received high-dose intravenous methylprednisolone. According to the paper, TCR Vbeta CDR3 sequencing was carried out on more than 120 peripheral blood samples, which came from more than 40 ophthalmopathy, around 74 hyperthyroidism and some 17 progressor patients.

Stable Graves' hyperthyroidism was defined as the absence of progression to ophthalmopathy over 18 months of follow-up. Hyperthyroidism patients were newly diagnosed, had a disease duration of under 2 months, and were aged 18 to 65 years. Any patient with an uncontrolled infection, another autoimmune disease, pregnancy or lactation was excluded. Diagnoses relied on clinical symptoms, serum thyroxine and TRAb, thyroid ultrasound and orbital computed tomography. PBMCs were separated from 10 ml of fresh peripheral blood using Ficoll-Paque density gradient centrifugation. Total RNA was extracted with Trizol reagent, and quality was checked on an Agilent 2100 Bioanalyzer. Sequences SEHNR (CDR1) and FQNEAQ (CDR2) are obtained from the germline V gene (reference sequence). The CDR3 goes from the cysteine to the phenylalanine over 15 residues. The entry retains the CDR3 DNA only, 45 bases that are in frame from base 1. Trimming costs V 9 bases and J 2 bases, and their ends lie 14 bases apart.

On this clonotype: This receptor's antigen is unknown. No quality values exist for individual bases; no much larger clone is one base distant.

Amplification of TCR beta CDR3 regions was carried out from RNA transcripts. The first round of RT-PCR for the TCR CDR3 was performed with the HTBI primer set and the Qiagen OneStep RT-PCR kit. A second multiplex PCR round built the libraries, followed by size selection and purification. Sequencing of the libraries was done on an Illumina HiSeq2000 using paired-end 100 bp reads. The study's own analysis went as follows. SOAPnuke was used to process the raw data, throwing out any read that contained adapters or uncalled bases, had a mean Phred below 15, or lacked an exact constant-primer or identifier match. High-quality paired reads were merged with COPE v1.2.5, and unique nucleotide sequences were defined as clonotypes. Clonotypes were aligned to IMGT TRBV, TRBD and TRBJ reference segments using MiTCR v1.1. The analysis included only V-J combinations with a frequency above 0.0001, which together covered more than 99% of the repertoires. The TCS score was defined as F50 (clonal expansion) divided by E x V (chaos), with BLOSUM62-based TCRdist calculated between CDR3 peptides within each V-J. Welch's t-statistics and random forest reduced around 520 V-J features to 10 to 15, which were used in a naive Bayes classifier (R e1071). In-frame beta chains were kept once TCRdb had trimmed the public reads at Q25 with fastp and called clones with MiXCR. Records with the same CDR3 protein are collapsed into one entry carrying the most frequent genes and DNA. TCRdb's processing, not the study's, gives the V and J calls here. This sample gives approximately 530,000 distinct CDR3 sequences in total; approximately 15% of them show up just once. The top ten hold 15% to 20% of the sample.

What the authors observed across the whole study: In validation, the model predicted progression to ophthalmopathy with around 71% sensitivity and about 72% specificity, a median of about 6 months before onset. Ophthalmopathy was separated from stable hyperthyroidism by a 13 V-J signature model, with 85% to 90% sensitivity and about 81% specificity obtained in cross-validation and 80%/75% obtained in testing. No statistical method was used to set the sample size in advance, and investigators knew the group allocation. Most expanded thyroid clonotypes (frequency above 0.001) were also detected in blood, a finding suggesting that blood repertoires may reflect thyroid immune responses.

The sequence came from a woman aged 18-29 years with Graves' hyperthyroidism. Sample: blood. The rearranged chain carries TRBV7-9 and TRBJ1-6, with TRBD1 as a weak D call on 5 bases. The DNA sequence is TGTGCCAGTACAGACGGGGCGACCTATAATTCACCCCTCCACTTT. Translated, it reads CASTDGATYNSPLHF.